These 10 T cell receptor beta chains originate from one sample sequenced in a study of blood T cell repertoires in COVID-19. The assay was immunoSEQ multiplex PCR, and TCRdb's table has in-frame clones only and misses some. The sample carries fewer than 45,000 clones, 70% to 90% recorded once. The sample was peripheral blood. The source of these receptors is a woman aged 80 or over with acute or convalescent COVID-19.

The CDR3, as DNA: TGTGCCAGCAGTTTACCATTAGGGACTACGCACGAGCAGTACTTC. The encoded protein is CASSLPLGTTHEQYF. The rearrangement joins TRBV28 to TRBJ2-7, with TRBD2 matching over 7 bases. In germline, CDR1 is MDHEN, CDR2 SYDVKM. The CDR3 spans 15 residues. V shed 2 bases, J shed 5 bases, and the junction held 9 bases outside the gene matches.

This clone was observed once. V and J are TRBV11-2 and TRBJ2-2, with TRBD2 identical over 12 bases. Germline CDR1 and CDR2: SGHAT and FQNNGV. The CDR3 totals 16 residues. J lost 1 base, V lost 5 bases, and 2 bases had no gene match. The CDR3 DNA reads TGTGCCAGCAGCAAGACTAGCGGGAGGAACACCGGGGAGCTGTTTTTT. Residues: CASSKTSGRNTGELFF.

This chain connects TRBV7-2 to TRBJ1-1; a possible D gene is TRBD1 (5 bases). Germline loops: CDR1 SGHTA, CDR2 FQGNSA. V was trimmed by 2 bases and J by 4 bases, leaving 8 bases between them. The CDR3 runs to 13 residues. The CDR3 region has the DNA TGTGCCAGCAGCTTAAAGGGGTCCACTGAAGCTTTCTTT. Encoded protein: CASSLKGSTEAFF.

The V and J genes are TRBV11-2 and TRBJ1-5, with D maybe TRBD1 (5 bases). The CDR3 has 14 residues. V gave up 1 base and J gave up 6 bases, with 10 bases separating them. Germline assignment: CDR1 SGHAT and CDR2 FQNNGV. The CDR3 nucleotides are TGTGCCAGCAGCTTAGGAAGGGGCCCTCAGCCCCAGCATTTT. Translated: CASSLGRGPQPQHF.

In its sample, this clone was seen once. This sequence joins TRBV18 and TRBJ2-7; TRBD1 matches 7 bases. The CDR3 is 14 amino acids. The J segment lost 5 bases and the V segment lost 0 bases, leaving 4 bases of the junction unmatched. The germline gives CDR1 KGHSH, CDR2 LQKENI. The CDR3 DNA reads TGTGCCAGCTCACCACCGGGACAGCAGAACGAGCAGTACTTC. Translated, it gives CASSPPGQQNEQYF.

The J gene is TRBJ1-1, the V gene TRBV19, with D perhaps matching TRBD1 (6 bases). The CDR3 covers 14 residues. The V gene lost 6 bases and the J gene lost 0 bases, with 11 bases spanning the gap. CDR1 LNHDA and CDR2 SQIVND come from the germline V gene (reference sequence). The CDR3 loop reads CASSPPGVNTEAFF. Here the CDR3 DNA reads TGTGCCAGTAGCCCCCCAGGGGTGAACACTGAAGCTTTCTTT.

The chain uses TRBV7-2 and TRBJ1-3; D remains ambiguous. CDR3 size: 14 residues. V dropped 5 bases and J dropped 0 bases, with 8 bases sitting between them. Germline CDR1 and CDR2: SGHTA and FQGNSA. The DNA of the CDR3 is TGTGCCAGCAGCATCCCCGGCTCTGGAAACACCATATATTTT. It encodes CASSIPGSGNTIYF.

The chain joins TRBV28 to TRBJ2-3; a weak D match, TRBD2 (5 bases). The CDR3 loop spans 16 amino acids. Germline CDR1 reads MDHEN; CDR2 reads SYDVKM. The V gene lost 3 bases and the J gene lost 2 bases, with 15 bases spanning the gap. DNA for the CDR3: TGTGCCAGCAGTTTCCCGATAGGAGGCTACACAGATACGCAGTATTTT. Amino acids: CASSFPIGGYTDTQYF.

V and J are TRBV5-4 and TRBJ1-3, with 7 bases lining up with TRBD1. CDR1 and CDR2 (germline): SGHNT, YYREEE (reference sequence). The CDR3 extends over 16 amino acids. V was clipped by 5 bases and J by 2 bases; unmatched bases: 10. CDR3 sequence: CASSSQGFGAGNTIYF. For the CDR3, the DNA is TGTGCCAGCAGTTCACAGGGGTTTGGTGCTGGAAACACCATATATTTT.

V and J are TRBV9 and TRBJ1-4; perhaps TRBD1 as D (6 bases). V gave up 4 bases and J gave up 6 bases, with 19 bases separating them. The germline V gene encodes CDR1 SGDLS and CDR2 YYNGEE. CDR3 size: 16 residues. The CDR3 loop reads CASSSPRGGVHEKLFF. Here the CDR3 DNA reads TGTGCCAGCAGCTCACCCAGGGGAGGGGTACATGAAAAACTGTTTTTT.